One and the same sample provided the 20 T cell receptor beta chains below, sequenced in a study of Ad26.COV2.S vaccination and SARS-CoV-2 variants. Profiled with immunoSEQ multiplex PCR; TCRdb holds only in-frame clones, not every one. The table has 300,000 to 500,000 clones, approximately 90% seen once; the top ten hold around 3.4%. Regarding treatment: roughly 18 received Ad26.COV2.S at low or high dose, single or two shots; roughly five received placebo; per-sample allocation not given. The investigators took samples on day 63 after the first vaccine or placebo injection. The starting material was peripheral blood, obtained in a trial of Ad26.COV2.S vaccine versus placebo. These receptors all stem from a person aged 18 to 59 who received the Ad26.COV2.S COVID-19 vaccine or a placebo.

The chain combines TRBV7-9 with TRBJ1-1, with D maybe TRBD1 (5 bases). Trimming left V 5 bases short and J 1 base short, with 8 bases between. Germline V gene sequence: CDR1 SEHNR, CDR2 FQNEAQ (reference sequence). This CDR3 comprises 13 residues. The CDR3 protein is CASSTGRNTEAFF. The DNA of the CDR3 is TGTGCCAGCAGCACGGGACGGAACACTGAAGCTTTCTTT.

The chain combines TRBV5-6 with TRBJ1-3; D unresolved. The CDR3 consists of 16 residues. The ends were cut back, 4 bases at V and 4 bases at J, with 18 bases in the middle. CDR1 SGHDT and CDR2 YYEEEE come from the germline V gene. CDR3 nucleotides: TGTGCCAGCAGCCCGGACGCCCCGGGGAGGGGAAACACCATATATTTT. It encodes CASSPDAPGRGNTIYF.

The rearrangement joins TRBV6-1 to TRBJ2-7, with D possibly matching TRBD2 (5 bases). The CDR3 is 15 residues long. Germline lookup yields CDR1 MNHNS and CDR2 SASEGT. V lost 2 bases and J lost 9, with 20 bases in between. This CDR3 reads CASSERSGQARGQYF. The DNA of the CDR3 is TGTGCCAGCAGTGAAAGATCCGGGCAGGCTCGGGGGCAGTACTTC.

V is TRBV7-9 and J is TRBJ2-5, with D unresolved. CDR1 and CDR2 (germline): SEHNR, FQNEAQ (reference sequence). Trimming stripped 1 base from V and 7 bases from J, with 4 bases between. This CDR3 is built from 11 residues. CDR3 sequence reads: CASSLEGTQYF. The DNA for the CDR3 is TGTGCCAGCAGCTTAGAAGGGACCCAGTACTTC.

CDR3 bases: TGCAGCGTTGCTAAGAACTTGAACACTGAAGCTTTCTTT. This sequence encodes CSVAKNLNTEAFF. V and J are TRBV29-1 and TRBJ1-1; D gene ambiguous. Germline V gene lookup returns CDR1 SQVTM and CDR2 ANQGSEA. The V end lost 4 bases, the J end lost 0 bases, and 9 bases lay between the germline ends. The length of the CDR3 is 13 residues.

This clone appeared once. The chain has TRBV15 and TRBJ2-3, with unresolved D. The V end lost 3 bases, the J end lost 11 bases, and 12 bases lay between the germline ends. The CDR3 is 12 residues long. Germline V gene sequence: CDR1 LNHNV, CDR2 YYDKDF (reference sequence). CDR3 loop: CATSSPPWEQYF. The CDR3 nucleotides are TGTGCCACCAGCAGCCCCCCTTGGGAGCAGTATTTT.

This chain joins TRBV29-1 and TRBJ1-4; 8 nucleotides agree with TRBD1. This CDR3 has 11 residues. V was pared by 2 bases and J by 11 bases, with 1 base of the junction left unmatched. Germline V CDR1 and CDR2: SQVTM, ANQGSEA. CDR3 protein: CSVETGGKLFF. CDR3 nucleotide sequence: TGCAGCGTTGAAACAGGGGGGAAACTGTTTTTT.

This clone was seen a few times. This chain connects TRBV28 to TRBJ1-1; 11 positions match TRBD1. After removal of 5 bases from V and 7 bases from J, the junction contained 12 bases not matched to a gene. The CDR3 totals 16 residues. CDR1 is MDHEN and CDR2 is SYDVKM in the germline V gene. The CDR3 loop is CASSMGQGVLGNEAFF. The CDR3 coding sequence is TGTGCCAGCAGTATGGGACAGGGGGTTCTCGGCAATGAAGCTTTCTTT.

CDR3 in DNA: TGTGCCAGCAGCAATCCGAGACAGGGGGCGATAGATGAAAAACTGTTTTTT. This sequence encodes CASSNPRQGAIDEKLFF. V and J are TRBV7-9 and TRBJ1-4, with 10 nucleotides matching TRBD1. CDR1 SEHNR and CDR2 FQNEAQ come from the germline V gene (reference sequence). The CDR3 spans 17 residues. V dropped 5 bases and J dropped 6; count of bases not matched to a gene: 12.

This clone was observed once. The V and J genes are TRBV9 and TRBJ1-6; D not certain. The CDR3 is made up of 18 amino acids. Germline CDR1 is SGDLS and CDR2 is YYNGEE. V lost 0 bases and J 0 bases, leaving 13 bases between the germline ends. DNA of the CDR3: TGTGCCAGCAGCGTAGGCAGGAGCCTAAGCTCCTATAATTCACCCCTCCACTTT. Translation: CASSVGRSLSSYNSPLHF.

The chain recombines TRBV4-3 with TRBJ1-2; no clear D gene. Deletions cut 1 base from V and 8 bases from J, with 11 bases between. This CDR3 has 13 amino acids. The germline V gene encodes CDR1 LGHNA and CDR2 YSLEER. The CDR3 sequence is CASSQVGVSGYTF. In DNA, the CDR3 is TGCGCCAGCAGCCAAGTAGGTGTTTCGGGCTACACCTTC.

The chain couples TRBV7-9 to TRBJ2-1, with TRBD1 matching over 10 bases. V lost 4 bases and J lost 4; bases outside the gene matches: 4. CDR3 length: 15 residues. Germline assignment: CDR1 SEHNR and CDR2 FQNEAQ (reference sequence). The CDR3 sequence is CASSSGQGIYNEQFF. In DNA, the CDR3 is TGTGCCAGCAGCTCGGGACAGGGGATTTACAATGAGCAGTTCTTC.

V is TRBV2 and J is TRBJ1-4; D is uncertain. Looked up from germline, CDR1 is SNHLY and CDR2 is FYNNEI. The ends were cut back, 0 bases at V and 6 bases at J, with 11 bases in the middle. This CDR3 comprises 15 residues. The CDR3 sequence is CASSEAGYSYEKLFF. The CDR3 nucleotides read TGTGCCAGCAGTGAAGCGGGGTACTCCTATGAAAAACTGTTTTTT.

This clone occurred once. The V gene is TRBV5-1, the J gene TRBJ2-5; 7 bases map to TRBD1. CDR1 is SGHRS and CDR2 is YFSETQ in the germline V gene. With 4 bases clipped from V and 1 base from J, the junction kept 10 bases outside the gene matches. The CDR3 sequence is 16 residues long. In DNA form, the CDR3 reads TGCGCCAGCAGCCCGGGGACAGCCTCCTTCCAAGAGACCCAGTACTTC. Its translation is CASSPGTASFQETQYF. Full variable domain (missing parts from reference TRBV5-1 and TRBJ2-5): KAGVTQTPRYLIKTRGQQVTLSCSPISGHRSVSWYQQTPGQGLQFLFEYFSETQRNKGNFPGRFSGRQFSNSRSEMNVSTLELGDSALYLCASSPGTASFQETQYFGPGTRLLVL.

The genes are TRBV19 and TRBJ1-1; D gene uncertain. Trimming took 4 bases from V and 0 from J, leaving 12 bases between them. Germline V gene data show CDR1 as LNHDA and CDR2 as SQIVND (reference sequence). The CDR3 is 15 residues long. CDR3 region: CASSRSDGVNTEAFF. Here the CDR3 DNA reads TGTGCCAGTAGTAGGTCCGACGGAGTGAACACTGAAGCTTTCTTT.

This chain uses TRBV18 with TRBJ1-5; D is uncertain. This CDR3 contains 14 residues. Trimming removed 3 bases at V and 7 bases at J, with 13 bases between. Germline V gene data show CDR1 as KGHSH and CDR2 as LQKENI. CDR3: CASSPWQKEQPQHF. The CDR3 DNA sequence: TGTGCCAGCTCACCTTGGCAGAAGGAGCAGCCCCAGCATTTT.

J is TRBJ2-3 and V is TRBV7-9; 7 bases match TRBD1. Germline V lookup: CDR1 SEHNR, CDR2 FQNEAQ (reference sequence). Trimming took 1 base from V and 0 from J; bases not matched to a gene: 1. The length of the CDR3 is 15 residues. The CDR3 DNA follows: TGTGCCAGCAGCTTAGTAGGGGGCAGCACAGATACGCAGTATTTT. This gives the protein CASSLVGGSTDTQYF.

The CDR3 region has the DNA TGTGCCAGCACCACGGGGGATGGTCAAAAACTGTTTTTT. This codes for CASTTGDGQKLFF. V and J are TRBV6-6 and TRBJ1-4, with D maybe TRBD1 (5 bases). Trimming stripped 7 bases from V and 9 bases from J, with 15 bases between. CDR3 length equals 13 residues. From germline, CDR1 is MNHNY and CDR2 SVGAGI (reference sequence).

The rearrangement uses TRBV5-1 and TRBJ1-1; D call uncertain. V was cut by 2 bases and J by 0 bases, with 8 bases left in between. Germline CDR1 reads SGHRS; CDR2 reads YFSETQ. The CDR3 covers 14 residues. CDR3 in DNA: TGCGCCAGCAGCTTAGAGGTGATGAACACTGAAGCTTTCTTT. It codes for CASSLEVMNTEAFF.

The chain recombines TRBV7-9 with TRBJ2-1; D call uncertain. The CDR3 spans 16 residues. Per the germline V gene, CDR1 is SEHNR and CDR2 is FQNEAQ (reference sequence). V was pared by 4 bases and J by 0 bases, with 13 bases between. The CDR3: CASSSQMLGSYNEQFF. The DNA of the CDR3 is TGTGCCAGCAGCTCCCAAATGTTGGGCTCCTACAATGAGCAGTTCTTC.